What follows describes a single T cell receptor beta chain. Its antigen remains unknown. These data come from a study of OX40 agonist ivuxolimab in advanced cancers. Across the whole study: Patients with prior anti-PD-1, anti-PD-L1 or anti-CTLA-4 therapy were eligible; less than 50% had some.

Study results and caveats: Relative to CD4+ cells, CD8+ T cells on average had more expanded clones.

Blood got drawn at baseline, again on cycle 4 day 1, and then on cycle 7 day 1. Using immunoSEQ multiplex PCR, the repertoire was profiled, and TCRdb retains in-frame clones only, with some absent. This table has about 44,000 clones, around 80% appearing once. J lost 3 bases, V lost 6 bases, and 5 bases had no gene match. Germline V gene data show CDR1 as SNHLY and CDR2 as FYNNEI. The CDR3 length is 14 residues. The rearrangement joins TRBV2 to TRBJ2-3; 8 nucleotides match TRBD1. This sample comprised CD4+ or CD8+ T cells sorted from blood, obtained in a trial of the OX40 agonist ivuxolimab. This TCR derives from an adult with an advanced solid tumor such as melanoma, head and neck, liver or kidney cancer. The CDR3 region is CASRTGDGTDTQYF. CDR3 bases: TGTGCCAGCAGGACAGGGGACGGGACAGATACGCAGTATTTT.